This is a list of T cell receptor beta chains from one sample in a study of T cells expressing NK-cell markers. TCRdb re-called the 5' RACE reads and gives one entry per CDR3 protein, without DNA. The sample table sets out around 180,000 distinct CDR3 sequences. The sample consisted of blood T cells: a sorted CD56 or NKG2C T cell subset, CD4+ or CD8+ T cells, or bulk PBMC T cells (not recorded which). The receptors originated from a man between 18 and 69 years old in good health. The CDR3 runs from the conserved cysteine through the conserved F or W. Fields, in order: J gene, V gene, CDR3 protein.

TRBJ2-7 | TRBV6-2/TRBV6-3 | CASSYRETYEQYF
TRBJ2-5 | TRBV27 | CASSALTGGGETQYF
TRBJ2-5 | TRBV7-6 | CASSLIRVGQETQYF
TRBJ2-3 | TRBV13 | CASSAAGARTDTQYF
TRBJ2-1 | TRBV7-2 | CASSLPTSGGINNEQFF
TRBJ2-3 | TRBV13 | CASSSRFWRGSSDTQYF
TRBJ2-1 | TRBV19 | CASSIGLVSNEQFF
TRBJ2-3 | TRBV23-1 | CASSTGTATDTQYF
TRBJ2-5 | TRBV19 | CASTQRWGGQETQYF
TRBJ2-7 | TRBV19 | CASSLGDESYEQYF
TRBJ2-3 | TRBV4-1 | CASSHPRQGYVIKLDTQYF
TRBJ1-5 | TRBV28 | CASSPIVSVSQPQHF
TRBJ1-3 | TRBV6-5 | CASSYEGSSGNTIYF
TRBJ2-3 | TRBV12-3/TRBV12-4 | CASSTPDGTSTDTQYF
TRBJ2-3 | TRBV9 | CASSVAPGTDTQYF
TRBJ2-1 | TRBV5-1 | CASSLRFTGTSGGHEQFF
TRBJ2-1 | TRBV21-1 | CASSSRQVGYNEQFF
TRBJ2-1 | TRBV19 | CASSIIGGEQFF
TRBJ1-4 | TRBV7-9 | CASSLYLGTSGELFF
TRBJ2-5 | TRBV4-2 | CASSWTSGGYQETQYF
TRBJ1-1 | TRBV20-1 | CSARDRGTDTEAFF
TRBJ2-3 | TRBV7-2 | CASSFETGFNTDTQYF
TRBJ2-3 | TRBV15 | CATGRDRDTDTQYF
TRBJ1-1 | TRBV14 | CASSHEQGVGTEAFF
TRBJ2-5 | TRBV2 | CASTPRDSQETQYF
TRBJ2-1 | TRBV25-1 | CASSALGGGPYNEQFF
TRBJ2-7 | TRBV7-9 | CASSSTGVGYEQYF
TRBJ2-3 | TRBV4-2 | CASSVLTIPGSDTQYF
TRBJ2-7 | TRBV15 | CATSRGLAIGNEQYF
TRBJ2-3 | TRBV13 | CASAGGLVDTQYF
TRBJ1-5 | TRBV28 | CASRQGTGWGQPQHF
TRBJ2-3 | TRBV7-9 | CASSPPEAQETVTQYF
TRBJ2-1 | TRBV15 | CATSKSLTGLDSSYNEQFF
TRBJ2-1 | TRBV11-1 | CASNKSAGQNRSYNEQFF
TRBJ2-5 | TRBV5-4 | CASSQSGLPQPRETQYF
TRBJ1-1 | TRBV7-3 | CASSSGSGTEAFF
TRBJ2-2 | TRBV7-2 | CASSLYYSAGELFF